This T cell receptor (beta chain) was identified during a study of response to subunit inactivated influenza vaccine (dated 2018 in TCRdb). A note on the overall study: The study used deep quantitative T cell receptor repertoire profiling to track responses to a trivalent subunit inactivated influenza vaccine.

General findings and caveats noted by the study authors: According to the authors, only a limited number of new T cells may be recruited by each seasonal influenza vaccination.

Library creation used RT-PCR. The instrument given in TCRdb is Illumina HiSeq 2500. TCRdb trimmed public reads at Q25 via fastp, called clones via MiXCR and kept in-frame beta chains. Rows are combined by CDR3 protein, so each entry shows the most common genes and DNA. The sample profile shows about 500,000 distinct CDR3 sequences; approximately 7.8% of them were found once. The leading ten clones occupy 10% to 15% of the sample. V is clipped by 6 bases and J by 9 bases, and the sequence between their germline boundaries is 8 bases long. In the germline V gene, CDR1 corresponds to MDHEN and CDR2 to SYDVKM. Reading from cysteine to phenylalanine, the CDR3 counts 11 amino acids. The sequence is cut down to CDR3 DNA, 33 bases in frame from base 1. The table lists this clonotype with many counts. No antigen is known for it. Qualities for individual bases were not recorded, and no much larger clone is one base off.

The sequence was obtained from a man aged 45 to 70 who received an inactivated influenza vaccine. Donor details come from another sample of the same person, matched by shared clones. The V and J segments used are TRBV28 and TRBJ2-2; confidence is insufficient to name the D gene. The source material was PBMCs from blood, sampled about 23 months after vaccination. The CDR3 has the sequence CASSLRRELFF. The DNA reads as follows: TGTGCCAGCAGCCTCCGACGGGAGCTGTTTTTT.